This TCR beta chain stems from a study of shared clonotypes between healthy human individuals. Method: immunoSEQ multiplex PCR; TCRdb's copy keeps in-frame clones and lacks some. The sample lists millions of clones, about 92% occurring once. As regards this clone: Antigen unknown.

The naive CD8 subset, CD45RO-negative cells positively selected for CCR7, excluded terminally differentiated effector memory CD45RA+ cells. Study-level results: Though the depth was large, rarefaction showed that sorted-subset sequencing was incomplete. How much donors shared clonotypes was expected to be affected by sequencing depth.

The sample comprised naive CD8+ T cells from PBMCs. The origin of this receptor is a man in his late teens or twenties in good health. Some clones in this sample may be carry-over from other donors' samples.

The CDR3 coding sequence is TGCGCCAGCAGCCAAGTTGGTCTGGAGTACACTGAAGCTTTCTTT. This translates into CASSQVGLEYTEAFF. This chain connects TRBV4-1 to TRBJ1-1; D remains ambiguous. CDR1 is MGHRA, CDR2 YSYEKL, per germline. This CDR3 has 15 amino acids. Trimming took off 1 base at V and 3 bases at J, with 12 bases between the two ends.